This entry features one T cell receptor (beta chain) sequence. The data were taken from a study of blood T cell repertoires in COVID-19. Authors' processing steps: Counts of nucleated cells, estimated from reference gene primer amplification, were obtained. Clones were read by immunoSEQ multiplex PCR, and TCRdb kept only the in-frame ones, dropping some. V, J and clone size reflect that table, while D and trimming were determined from the DNA. The top ten clones hold roughly 20% of a sample with 57,000 or so clones, approximately 80% of them seen once. The junction had 4 bases not matched to a gene; V was cut back by 4 bases and J by 2 bases. CDR3 length: 14 amino acids. The V gene's germline CDR1 is KGHSH and CDR2 LQKENI.

Sequencing was carried out using peripheral blood. The sequence was obtained from a woman older than 75 with active or convalescent COVID-19. V gene TRBV18 combines with J gene TRBJ1-1, with 7 bases identical to TRBD1. CDR3 DNA: TGTGCCAGCTCACTAGACAGGGATAACACTGAAGCTTTCTTT. It codes for CASSLDRDNTEAFF.